This TCR beta chain was profiled in a study of cytomegalovirus exposure and HLA in healthy donors. The V end lost 3 bases, the J end lost 4 bases, and 8 bases lay between the germline ends. The V gene's germline CDR1 is SGHDT and CDR2 YYEEEE. The CDR3 runs 13 residues. The primer mix had 60 Vbeta and 13 Jbeta primers. The data were produced by immunoSEQ multiplex PCR, yet TCRdb's version contains in-frame clones alone and is incomplete. Recorded for this sample: some 46,000 clones. The sequenced sample consisted of PBMCs. V and J are TRBV5-6 and TRBJ1-5; D remains ambiguous. The receptor comes from a woman aged 25 to 39 in good health and CMV-seronegative. CDR3 sequence: CASSSQLNQPQHF. Here the CDR3 DNA reads TGTGCCAGCAGCTCACAGTTGAATCAGCCCCAGCATTTT.